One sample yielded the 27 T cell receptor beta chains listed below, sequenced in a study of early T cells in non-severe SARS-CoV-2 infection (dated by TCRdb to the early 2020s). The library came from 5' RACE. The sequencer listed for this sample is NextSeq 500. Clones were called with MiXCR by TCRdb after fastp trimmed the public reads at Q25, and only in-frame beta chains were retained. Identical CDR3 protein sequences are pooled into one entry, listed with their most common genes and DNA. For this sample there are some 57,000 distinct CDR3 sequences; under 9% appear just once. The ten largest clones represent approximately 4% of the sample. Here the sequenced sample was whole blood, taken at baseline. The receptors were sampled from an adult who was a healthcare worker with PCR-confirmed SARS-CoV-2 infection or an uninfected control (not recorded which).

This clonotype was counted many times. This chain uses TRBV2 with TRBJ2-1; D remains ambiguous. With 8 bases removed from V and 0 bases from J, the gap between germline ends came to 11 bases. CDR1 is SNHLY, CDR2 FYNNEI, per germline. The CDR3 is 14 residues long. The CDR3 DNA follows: TGTGCCAGCCAGTATTTTAGCTCCTACAATGAGCAGTTCTTC. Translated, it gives CASQYFSSYNEQFF.

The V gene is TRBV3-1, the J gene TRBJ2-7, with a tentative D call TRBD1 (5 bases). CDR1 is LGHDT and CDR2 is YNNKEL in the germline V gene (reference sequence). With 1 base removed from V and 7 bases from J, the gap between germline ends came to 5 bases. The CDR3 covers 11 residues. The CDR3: CASSQGQEQYF. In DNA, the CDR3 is TGTGCCAGCAGCCAAGGACAGGAGCAGTACTTC.

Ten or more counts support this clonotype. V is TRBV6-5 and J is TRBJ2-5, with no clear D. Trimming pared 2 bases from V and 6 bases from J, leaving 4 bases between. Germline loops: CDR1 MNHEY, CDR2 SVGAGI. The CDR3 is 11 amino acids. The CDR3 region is CASSYMKTQYF. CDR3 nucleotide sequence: TGTGCCAGCAGTTACATGAAGACCCAGTACTTC.

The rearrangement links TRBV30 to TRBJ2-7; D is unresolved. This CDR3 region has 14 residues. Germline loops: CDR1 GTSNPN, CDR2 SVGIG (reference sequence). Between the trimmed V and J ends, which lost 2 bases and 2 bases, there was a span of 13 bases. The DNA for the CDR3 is TGTGCCTGGAGTTCGGGTATTTGGCCCTACGAGCAGTACTTC. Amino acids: CAWSSGIWPYEQYF. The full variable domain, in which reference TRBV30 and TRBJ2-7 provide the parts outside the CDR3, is SQTIHQWPATLVQPVGSPLSLECTVEGTSNPNLYWYRQAAGRGLQLLFYSVGIGQISSEVPQNLSASRPQDRQFILSSKKLLLSDSGFYLCAWSSGIWPYEQYFGPGTRLTVT.

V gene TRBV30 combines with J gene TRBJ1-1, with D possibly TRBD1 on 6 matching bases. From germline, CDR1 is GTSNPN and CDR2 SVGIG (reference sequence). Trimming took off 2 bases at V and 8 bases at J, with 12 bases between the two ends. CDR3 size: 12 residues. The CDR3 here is CAWSIRQGEAFF. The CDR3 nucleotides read TGTGCCTGGAGTATCAGGCAGGGGGAAGCTTTCTTT.

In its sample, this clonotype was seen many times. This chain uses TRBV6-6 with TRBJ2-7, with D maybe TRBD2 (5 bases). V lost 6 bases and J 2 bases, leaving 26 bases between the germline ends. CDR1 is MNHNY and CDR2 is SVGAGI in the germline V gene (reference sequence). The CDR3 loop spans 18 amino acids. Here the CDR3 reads CASSPMVWETDHPYEQYF. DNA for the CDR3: TGTGCCAGCAGCCCCATGGTGTGGGAGACGGACCACCCCTACGAGCAGTACTTC.

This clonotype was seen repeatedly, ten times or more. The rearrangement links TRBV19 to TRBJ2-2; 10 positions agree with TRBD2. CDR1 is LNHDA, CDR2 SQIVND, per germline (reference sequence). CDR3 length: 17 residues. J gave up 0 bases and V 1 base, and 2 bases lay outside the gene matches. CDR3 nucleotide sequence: TGTGCCAGTAGTATAGTAACTAGCGGGACGAACACCGGGGAGCTGTTTTTT. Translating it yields CASSIVTSGTNTGELFF.

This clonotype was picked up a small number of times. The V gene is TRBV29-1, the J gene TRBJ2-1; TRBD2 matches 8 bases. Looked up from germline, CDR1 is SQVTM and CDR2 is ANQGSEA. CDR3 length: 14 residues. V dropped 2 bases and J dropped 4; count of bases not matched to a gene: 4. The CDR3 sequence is CSVEIQRGYNEQFF. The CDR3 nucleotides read TGCAGCGTTGAAATCCAGCGGGGGTACAATGAGCAGTTCTTC.

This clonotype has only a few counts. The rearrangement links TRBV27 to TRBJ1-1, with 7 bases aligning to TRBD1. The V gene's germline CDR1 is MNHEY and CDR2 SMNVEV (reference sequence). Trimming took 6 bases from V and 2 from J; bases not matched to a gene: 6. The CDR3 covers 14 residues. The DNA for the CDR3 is TGTGCCAGCAGCTTGACAGGGTTTAACACTGAAGCTTTCTTT. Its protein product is CASSLTGFNTEAFF.

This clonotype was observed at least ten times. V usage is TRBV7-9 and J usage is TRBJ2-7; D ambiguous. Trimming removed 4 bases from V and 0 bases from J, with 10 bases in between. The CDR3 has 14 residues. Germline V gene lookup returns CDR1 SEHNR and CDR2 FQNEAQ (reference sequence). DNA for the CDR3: TGTGCCAGCAGCTGGACCGTGAGCTCCTACGAGCAGTACTTC. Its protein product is CASSWTVSSYEQYF.

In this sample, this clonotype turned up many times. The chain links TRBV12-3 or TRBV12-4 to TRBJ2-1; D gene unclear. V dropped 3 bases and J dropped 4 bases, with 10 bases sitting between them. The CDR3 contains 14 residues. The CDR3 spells CASSFALLYNEQFF. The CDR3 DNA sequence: TGTGCCAGCAGTTTCGCCCTATTATACAATGAGCAGTTCTTC.

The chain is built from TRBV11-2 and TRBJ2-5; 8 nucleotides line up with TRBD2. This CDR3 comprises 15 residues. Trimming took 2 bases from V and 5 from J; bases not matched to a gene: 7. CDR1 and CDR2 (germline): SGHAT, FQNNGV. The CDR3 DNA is TGTGCCAGCAGCTTACAACGGGGGGGCGGGGAGACCCAGTACTTC. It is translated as CASSLQRGGGETQYF. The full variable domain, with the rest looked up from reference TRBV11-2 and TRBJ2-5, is EAGVAQSPRYKIIEKRQSVAFWCNPISGHATLYWYQQILGQGPKLLIQFQNNGVVDDSQLPKDRFSAERLKGVDSTLKIQPAKLEDSAVYLCASSLQRGGGETQYFGPGTRLLVL.

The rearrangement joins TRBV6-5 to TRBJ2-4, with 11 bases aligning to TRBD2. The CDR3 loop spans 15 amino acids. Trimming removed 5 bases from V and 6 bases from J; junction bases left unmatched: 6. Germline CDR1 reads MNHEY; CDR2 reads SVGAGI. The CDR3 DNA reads TGTGCCAGCAGTGACGAGCTAGCGGGAGGAAACATTCAGTACTTC. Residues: CASSDELAGGNIQYF.

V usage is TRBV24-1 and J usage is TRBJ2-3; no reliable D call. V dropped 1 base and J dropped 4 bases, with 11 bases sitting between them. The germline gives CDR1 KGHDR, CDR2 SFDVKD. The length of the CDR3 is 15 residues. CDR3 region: CATSDLMVEADTQYF. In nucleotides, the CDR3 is TGTGCCACCAGTGATTTAATGGTCGAGGCAGATACGCAGTATTTT.

The CDR3 bases are TGTGCCAGCAGCTTGTTGGGGAACTCTAGGACGGACGGCTACACCTTC. It is translated as CASSLLGNSRTDGYTF. The V and J genes are TRBV5-4 and TRBJ1-2; D call uncertain. The CDR3 length is 16 residues. V was trimmed by 1 base and J by 8 bases, leaving 21 bases between them. Germline assignment: CDR1 SGHNT and CDR2 YYREEE (reference sequence).

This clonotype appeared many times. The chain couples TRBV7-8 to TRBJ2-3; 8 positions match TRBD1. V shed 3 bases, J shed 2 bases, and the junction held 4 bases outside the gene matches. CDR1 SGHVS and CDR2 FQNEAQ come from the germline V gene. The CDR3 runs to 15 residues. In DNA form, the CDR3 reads TGTGCCAGCAGCTTTTCGACAGGGGTCACAGATACGCAGTATTTT. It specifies CASSFSTGVTDTQYF.

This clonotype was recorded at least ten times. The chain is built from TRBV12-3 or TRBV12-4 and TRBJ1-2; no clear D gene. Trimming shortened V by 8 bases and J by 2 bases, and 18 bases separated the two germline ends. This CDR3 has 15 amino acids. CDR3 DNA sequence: TGTGCCAGCTATTCCTCCGGGCCCGGGAACTATGGCTACACCTTC. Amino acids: CASYSSGPGNYGYTF.

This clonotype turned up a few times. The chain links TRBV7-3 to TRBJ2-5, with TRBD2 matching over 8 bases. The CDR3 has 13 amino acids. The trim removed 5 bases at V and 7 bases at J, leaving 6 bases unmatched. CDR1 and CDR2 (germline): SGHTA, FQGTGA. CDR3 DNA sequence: TGTGCCAGCAGCCTCGGACTAGCTGGGACCCAGTACTTC. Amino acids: CASSLGLAGTQYF.

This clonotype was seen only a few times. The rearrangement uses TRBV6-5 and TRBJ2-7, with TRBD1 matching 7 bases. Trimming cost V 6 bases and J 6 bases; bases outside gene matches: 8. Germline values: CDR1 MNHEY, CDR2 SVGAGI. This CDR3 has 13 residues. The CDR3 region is CASSQTGLIEQYF. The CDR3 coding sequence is TGTGCCAGCAGCCAGACAGGGCTGATCGAGCAGTACTTC.

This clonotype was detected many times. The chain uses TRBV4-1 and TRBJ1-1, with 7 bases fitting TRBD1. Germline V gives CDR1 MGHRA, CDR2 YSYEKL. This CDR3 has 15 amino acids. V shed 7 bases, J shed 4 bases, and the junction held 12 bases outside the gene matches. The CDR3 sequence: CASTFTSGGGTEAFF. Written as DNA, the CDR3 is TGCGCCAGCACCTTCACCTCAGGGGGGGGCACTGAAGCTTTCTTT.

The DNA of the CDR3 is TGTGCTAGTGCCCTAAACAGGGTTTTCAAAGAGACCCAGTACTTC. Its protein is CASALNRVFKETQYF. The gene calls are TRBV12-5 and TRBJ2-5, with D possibly TRBD1 on 6 matching bases. V was cut by 7 bases and J by 3 bases, with 18 bases left in between. CDR1 is LGHNT, CDR2 FRNRAP, per germline. The CDR3 totals 15 residues.

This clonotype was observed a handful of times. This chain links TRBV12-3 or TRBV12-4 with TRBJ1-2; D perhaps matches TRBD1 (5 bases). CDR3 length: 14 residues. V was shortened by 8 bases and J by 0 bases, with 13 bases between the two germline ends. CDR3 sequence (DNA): TGTGCCAGCGGCTCCAGGGAAGCTAACTATGGCTACACCTTC. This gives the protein CASGSREANYGYTF.

CDR3: CASRTTGASYGYTF. DNA of the CDR3: TGTGCCAGCAGGACTACAGGGGCTTCCTATGGCTACACCTTC. The genes are TRBV2 and TRBJ1-2, with 7 bases lining up with TRBD1. CDR1 SNHLY and CDR2 FYNNEI come from the germline V gene. Trimming at V came to 6 bases and at J to 4 bases, leaving 8 bases not matched to a gene. CDR3 length equals 14 residues. The full variable domain, rest sourced from reference TRBV2 and TRBJ1-2, is EPEVTQTPSHQVTQMGQEVILRCVPISNHLYFYWYRQILGQKVEFLVSFYNNEISEKSEIFDDQFSVERPDGSNFTLKIRSTKLEDSAMYFCASRTTGASYGYTFGSGTRLTVV.

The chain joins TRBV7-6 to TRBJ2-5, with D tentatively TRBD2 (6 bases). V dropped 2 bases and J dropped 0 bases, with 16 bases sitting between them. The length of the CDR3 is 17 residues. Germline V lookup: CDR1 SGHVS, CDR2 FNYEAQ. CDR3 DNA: TGTGCCAGCAGCTTATCCCCCCCCCGGGACTACCAAGAGACCCAGTACTTC. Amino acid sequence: CASSLSPPRDYQETQYF.

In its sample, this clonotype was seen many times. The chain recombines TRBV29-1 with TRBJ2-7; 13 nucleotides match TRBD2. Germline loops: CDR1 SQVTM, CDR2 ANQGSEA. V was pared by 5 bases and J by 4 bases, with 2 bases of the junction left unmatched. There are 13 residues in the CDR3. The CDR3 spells CSVSGLAGYEQYF. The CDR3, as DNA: TGCAGCGTTTCGGGACTAGCGGGATACGAGCAGTACTTC.

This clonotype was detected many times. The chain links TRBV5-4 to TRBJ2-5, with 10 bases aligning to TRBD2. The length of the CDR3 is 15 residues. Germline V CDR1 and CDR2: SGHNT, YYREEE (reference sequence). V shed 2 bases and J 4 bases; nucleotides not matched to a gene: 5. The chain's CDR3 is CASSFLAGAPETQYF. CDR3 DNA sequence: TGTGCCAGCAGCTTCCTAGCGGGAGCCCCAGAGACCCAGTACTTC. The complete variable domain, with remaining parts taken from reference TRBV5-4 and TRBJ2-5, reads ETGVTQSPTHLIKTRGQQVTLRCSSQSGHNTVSWYQQALGQGPQFIFQYYREEENGRGNFPPRFSGLQFPNYSSELNVNALELDDSALYLCASSFLAGAPETQYFGPGTRLLVL.

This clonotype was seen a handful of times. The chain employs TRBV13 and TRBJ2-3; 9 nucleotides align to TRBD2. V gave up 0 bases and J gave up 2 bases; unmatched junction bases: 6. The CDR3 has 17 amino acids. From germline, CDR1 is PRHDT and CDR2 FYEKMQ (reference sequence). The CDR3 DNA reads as TGTGCCAGCAGCTTAGGCGTCGCGGGAGGGTACACAGATACGCAGTATTTT. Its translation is CASSLGVAGGYTDTQYF.